The sequence of this TCR beta chain was determined in a study of cytomegalovirus exposure and HLA in healthy donors. Across the study: From around 180 million T cells, an earlier analysis saw roughly 110 million unique TCR beta sequences.

The PCR made use of 60 Vbeta and 13 Jbeta primers. The data were produced by immunoSEQ multiplex PCR, yet TCRdb's version contains in-frame clones alone and is incomplete. Counted here are approximately 200,000 clones, roughly 80% occurring once; the ten biggest clones make up less than 4%. The CDR3 is made up of 12 amino acids. CDR1 is SNHLY, CDR2 FYNNEI, per germline. Trimming stripped 4 bases from V and 1 base from J, with 5 bases between. Source material: PBMCs. The origin of this receptor is a woman aged 25 to 39 in good health and CMV-seropositive. The V call is TRBV2, the J call TRBJ2-7; D remains unclear. The CDR3 nucleotides read TGTGCCAGCAGTGGGCAGTCCTACGAGCAGTACTTC. Its protein product is CASSGQSYEQYF.